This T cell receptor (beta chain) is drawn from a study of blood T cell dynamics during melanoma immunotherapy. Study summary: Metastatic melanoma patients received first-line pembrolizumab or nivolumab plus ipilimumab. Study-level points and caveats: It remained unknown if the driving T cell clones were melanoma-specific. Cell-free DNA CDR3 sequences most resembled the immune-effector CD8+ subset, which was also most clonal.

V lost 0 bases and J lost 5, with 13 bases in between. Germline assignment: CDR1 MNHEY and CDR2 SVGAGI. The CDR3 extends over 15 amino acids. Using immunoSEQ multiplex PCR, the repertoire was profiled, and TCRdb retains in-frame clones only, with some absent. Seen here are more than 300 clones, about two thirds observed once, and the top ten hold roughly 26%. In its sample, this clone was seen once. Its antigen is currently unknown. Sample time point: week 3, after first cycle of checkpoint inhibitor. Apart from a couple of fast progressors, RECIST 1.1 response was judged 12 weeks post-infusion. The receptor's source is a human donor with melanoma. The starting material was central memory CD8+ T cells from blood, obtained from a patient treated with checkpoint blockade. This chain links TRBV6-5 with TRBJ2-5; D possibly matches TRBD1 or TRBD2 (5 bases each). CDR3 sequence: CASSYSGELTETQYF. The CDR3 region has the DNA TGTGCCAGCAGTTACTCGGGGGAGCTGACGGAGACCCAGTACTTC.